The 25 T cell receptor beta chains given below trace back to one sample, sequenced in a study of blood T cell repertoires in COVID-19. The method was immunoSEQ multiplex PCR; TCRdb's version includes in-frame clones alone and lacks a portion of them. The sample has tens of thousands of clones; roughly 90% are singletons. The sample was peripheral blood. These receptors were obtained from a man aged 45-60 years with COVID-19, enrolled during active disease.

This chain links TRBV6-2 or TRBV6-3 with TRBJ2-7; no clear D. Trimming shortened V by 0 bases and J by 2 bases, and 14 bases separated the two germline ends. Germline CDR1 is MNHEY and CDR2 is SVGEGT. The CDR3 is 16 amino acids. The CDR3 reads CASSYSIWVGTYEQYF. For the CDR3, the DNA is TGTGCCAGCAGTTACTCGATCTGGGTGGGCACCTACGAGCAGTACTTC.

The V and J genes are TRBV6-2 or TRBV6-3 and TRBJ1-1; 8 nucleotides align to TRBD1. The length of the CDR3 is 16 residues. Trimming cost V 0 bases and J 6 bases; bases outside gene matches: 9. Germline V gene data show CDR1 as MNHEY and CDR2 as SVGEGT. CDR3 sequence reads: CASSYSWDRPGAEAFF. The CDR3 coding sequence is TGTGCCAGCAGTTACTCGTGGGACAGGCCAGGGGCTGAAGCTTTCTTT.

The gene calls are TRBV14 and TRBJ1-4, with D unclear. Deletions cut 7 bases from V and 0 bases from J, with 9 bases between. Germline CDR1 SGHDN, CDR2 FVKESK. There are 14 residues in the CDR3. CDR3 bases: TGTGCCAGCAAATCTTCCGCAACTAATGAAAAACTGTTTTTT. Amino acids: CASKSSATNEKLFF.

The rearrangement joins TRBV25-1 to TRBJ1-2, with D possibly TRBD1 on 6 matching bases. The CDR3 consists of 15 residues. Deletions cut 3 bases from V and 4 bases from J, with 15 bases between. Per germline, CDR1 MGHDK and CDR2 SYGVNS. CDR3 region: CASSDAGDKSYGYTF. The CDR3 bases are TGTGCCAGCAGTGACGCAGGGGACAAGAGCTATGGCTACACCTTC.

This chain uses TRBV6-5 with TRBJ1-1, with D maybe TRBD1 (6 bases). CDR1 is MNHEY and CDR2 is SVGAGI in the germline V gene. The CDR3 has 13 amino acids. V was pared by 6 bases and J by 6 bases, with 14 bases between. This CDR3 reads CASRDSVSPEAFF. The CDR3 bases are TGTGCCAGCAGGGACAGTGTGAGTCCTGAAGCTTTCTTT.

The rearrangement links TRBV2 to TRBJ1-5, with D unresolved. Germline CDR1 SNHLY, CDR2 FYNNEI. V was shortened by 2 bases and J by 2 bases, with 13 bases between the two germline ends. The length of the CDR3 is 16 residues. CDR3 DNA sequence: TGTGCCAGCAGTGAACTTGCAGCACGGGGCAATCAGCCCCAGCATTTT. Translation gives CASSELAARGNQPQHF. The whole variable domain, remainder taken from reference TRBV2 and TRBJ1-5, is EPEVTQTPSHQVTQMGQEVILRCVPISNHLYFYWYRQILGQKVEFLVSFYNNEISEKSEIFDDQFSVERPDGSNFTLKIRSTKLEDSAMYFCASSELAARGNQPQHFGDGTRLSIL.

As DNA, the CDR3 is TGCGCCAGCAGCGCGGGGGCGCCCTCCTACGAGCAGTACTTC. Translating it yields CASSAGAPSYEQYF. The rearrangement links TRBV5-1 to TRBJ2-7; tentatively, D is TRBD2 (7 bases). The CDR3 covers 14 residues. V was cut by 4 bases and J by 0 bases, with 11 bases left in between. Germline CDR1 is SGHRS and CDR2 is YFSETQ.

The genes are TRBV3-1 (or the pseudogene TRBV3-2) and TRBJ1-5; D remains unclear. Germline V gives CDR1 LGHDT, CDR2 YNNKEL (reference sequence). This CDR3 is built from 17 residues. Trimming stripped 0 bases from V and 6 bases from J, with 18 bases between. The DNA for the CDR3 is TGTGCCAGCAGCCAAGATCTGCCCGGGAAGGGCTTTCAGCCCCAGCATTTT. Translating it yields CASSQDLPGKGFQPQHF.

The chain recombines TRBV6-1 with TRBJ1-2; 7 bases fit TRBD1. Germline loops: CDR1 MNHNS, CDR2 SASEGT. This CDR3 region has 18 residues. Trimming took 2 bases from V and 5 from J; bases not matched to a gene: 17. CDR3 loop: CASSERVTGTAIQYGYTF. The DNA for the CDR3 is TGTGCCAGCAGTGAAAGGGTGACCGGGACAGCGATTCAGTATGGCTACACCTTC.

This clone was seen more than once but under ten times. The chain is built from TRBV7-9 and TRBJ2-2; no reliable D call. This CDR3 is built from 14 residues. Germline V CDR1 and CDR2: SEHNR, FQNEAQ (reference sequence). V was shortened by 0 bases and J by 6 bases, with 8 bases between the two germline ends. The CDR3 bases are TGTGCCAGCAGCTTAGCGGCCCAGGCCGGGGAGCTGTTTTTT. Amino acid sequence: CASSLAAQAGELFF.

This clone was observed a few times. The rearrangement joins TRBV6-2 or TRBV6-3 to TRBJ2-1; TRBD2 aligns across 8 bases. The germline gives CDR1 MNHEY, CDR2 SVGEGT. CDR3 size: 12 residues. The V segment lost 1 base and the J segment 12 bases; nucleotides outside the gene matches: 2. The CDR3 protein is CASSYLTSVQFF. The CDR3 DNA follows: TGTGCCAGCAGTTACTTGACTAGCGTGCAGTTCTTC.

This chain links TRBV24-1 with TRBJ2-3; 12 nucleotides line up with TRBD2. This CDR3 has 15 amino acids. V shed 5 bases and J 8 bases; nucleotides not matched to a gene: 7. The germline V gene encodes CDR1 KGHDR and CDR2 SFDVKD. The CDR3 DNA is TGTGCCACCAGTGCCCCTGGGACTAGCGGGCGTACGCAGTATTTT. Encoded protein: CATSAPGTSGRTQYF.

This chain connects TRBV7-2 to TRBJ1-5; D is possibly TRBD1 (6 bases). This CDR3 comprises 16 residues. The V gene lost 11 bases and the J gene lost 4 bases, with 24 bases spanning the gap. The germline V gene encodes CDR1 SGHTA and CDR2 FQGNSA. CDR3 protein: CAAIPGGARFNQPQHF. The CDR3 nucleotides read TGTGCCGCCATTCCCGGGGGGGCCCGTTTTAATCAGCCCCAGCATTTT.

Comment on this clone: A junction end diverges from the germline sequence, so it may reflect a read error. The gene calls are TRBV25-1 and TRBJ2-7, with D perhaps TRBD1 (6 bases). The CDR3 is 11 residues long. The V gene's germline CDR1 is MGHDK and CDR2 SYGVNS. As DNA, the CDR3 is TGTGCCAGCAGTGAGGGGGCTCTTTTGGACTTC. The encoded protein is CASSEGALLDF.

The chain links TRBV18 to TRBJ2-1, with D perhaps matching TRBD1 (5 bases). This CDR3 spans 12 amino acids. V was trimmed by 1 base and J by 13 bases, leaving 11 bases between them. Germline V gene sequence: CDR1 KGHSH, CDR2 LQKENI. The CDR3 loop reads CASSPQGIDQFF. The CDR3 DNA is TGTGCCAGCTCACCACAGGGGATCGACCAGTTCTTC. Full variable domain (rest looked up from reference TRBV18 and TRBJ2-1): NAGVMQNPRHLVRRRGQEARLRCSPMKGHSHVYWYRQLPEEGLKFMVYLQKENIIDESGMPKERFSAEFPKEGPSILRIQQVVRGDSAAYFCASSPQGIDQFFGPGTRLTVL.

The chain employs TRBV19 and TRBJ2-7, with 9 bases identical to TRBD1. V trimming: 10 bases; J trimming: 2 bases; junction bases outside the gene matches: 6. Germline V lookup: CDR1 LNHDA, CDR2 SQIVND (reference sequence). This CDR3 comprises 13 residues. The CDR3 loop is CATGTGIPYEQYF. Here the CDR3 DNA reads TGTGCCACCGGGACAGGGATCCCCTACGAGCAGTACTTC.

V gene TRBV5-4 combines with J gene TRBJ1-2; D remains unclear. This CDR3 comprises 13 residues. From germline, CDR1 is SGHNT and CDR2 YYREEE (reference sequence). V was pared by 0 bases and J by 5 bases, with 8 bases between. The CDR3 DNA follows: TGTGCCAGCAGCTTGGCGACAAAATATGGCTACACCTTC. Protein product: CASSLATKYGYTF.

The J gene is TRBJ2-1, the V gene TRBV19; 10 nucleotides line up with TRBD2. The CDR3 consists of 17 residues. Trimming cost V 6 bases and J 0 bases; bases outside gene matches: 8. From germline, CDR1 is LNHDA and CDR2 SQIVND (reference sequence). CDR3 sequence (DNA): TGTGCCAGTAGGAGTAGCGGGGGGCCCAGCTCCTACAATGAGCAGTTCTTC. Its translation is CASRSSGGPSSYNEQFF.

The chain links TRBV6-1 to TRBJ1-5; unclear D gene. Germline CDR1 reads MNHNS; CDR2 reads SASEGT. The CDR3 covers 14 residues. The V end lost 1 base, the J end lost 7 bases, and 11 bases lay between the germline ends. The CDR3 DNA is TGTGCCAGCAGTGAAGGTGCAGGAGGACAGCCCCAGCATTTT. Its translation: CASSEGAGGQPQHF.

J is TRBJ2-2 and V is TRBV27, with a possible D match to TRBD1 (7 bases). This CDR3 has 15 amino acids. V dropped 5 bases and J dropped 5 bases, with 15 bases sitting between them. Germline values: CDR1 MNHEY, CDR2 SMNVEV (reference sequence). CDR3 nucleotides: TGTGCCAGCAGTCCGCGGGACAGTAAGACCGGGGAGCTGTTTTTT. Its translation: CASSPRDSKTGELFF.

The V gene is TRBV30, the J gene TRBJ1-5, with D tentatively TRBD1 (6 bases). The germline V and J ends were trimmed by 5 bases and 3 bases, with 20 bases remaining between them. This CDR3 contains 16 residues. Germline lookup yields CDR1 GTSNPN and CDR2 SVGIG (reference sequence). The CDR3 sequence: CAWGRTQGLYNQPQHF. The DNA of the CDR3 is TGTGCCTGGGGTAGAACCCAGGGGCTCTACAATCAGCCCCAGCATTTT. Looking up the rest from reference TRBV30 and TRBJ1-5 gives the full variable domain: SQTIHQWPATLVQPVGSPLSLECTVEGTSNPNLYWYRQAAGRGLQLLFYSVGIGQISSEVPQNLSASRPQDRQFILSSKKLLLSDSGFYLCAWGRTQGLYNQPQHFGDGTRLSIL.

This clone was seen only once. The CDR3 sequence is CAGSQGYNSPLHF. The CDR3 coding sequence is TGTGCCGGTTCACAGGGTTATAATTCACCCCTCCACTTT. The V gene is TRBV30, the J gene TRBJ1-6; weak D call: TRBD1 (6 bases). V was clipped by 8 bases and J by 4 bases, with 12 bases between them. This CDR3 is 13 amino acids long. Germline CDR1 and CDR2: GTSNPN and SVGIG (reference sequence).

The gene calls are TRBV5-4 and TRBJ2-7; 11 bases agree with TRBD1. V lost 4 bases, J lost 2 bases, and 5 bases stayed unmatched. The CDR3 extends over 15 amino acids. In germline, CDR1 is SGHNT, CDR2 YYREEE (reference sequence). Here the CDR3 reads CASSPGTGGTYEQYF. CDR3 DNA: TGTGCCAGCAGCCCCGGGACAGGGGGGACCTACGAGCAGTACTTC.

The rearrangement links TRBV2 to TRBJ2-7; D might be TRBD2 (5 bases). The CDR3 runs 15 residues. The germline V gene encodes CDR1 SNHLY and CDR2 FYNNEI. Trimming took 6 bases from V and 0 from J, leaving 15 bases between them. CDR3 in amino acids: CASSTGPGGSYEQYF. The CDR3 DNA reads TGTGCCAGCAGCACCGGGCCCGGAGGCTCCTACGAGCAGTACTTC.

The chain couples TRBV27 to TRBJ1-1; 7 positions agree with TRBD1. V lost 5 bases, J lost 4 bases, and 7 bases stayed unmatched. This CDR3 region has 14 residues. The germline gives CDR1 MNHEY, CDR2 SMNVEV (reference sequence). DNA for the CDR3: TGTGCCAGCAGTGCGGGACAGCTGAGCACTGAAGCTTTCTTT. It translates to CASSAGQLSTEAFF.